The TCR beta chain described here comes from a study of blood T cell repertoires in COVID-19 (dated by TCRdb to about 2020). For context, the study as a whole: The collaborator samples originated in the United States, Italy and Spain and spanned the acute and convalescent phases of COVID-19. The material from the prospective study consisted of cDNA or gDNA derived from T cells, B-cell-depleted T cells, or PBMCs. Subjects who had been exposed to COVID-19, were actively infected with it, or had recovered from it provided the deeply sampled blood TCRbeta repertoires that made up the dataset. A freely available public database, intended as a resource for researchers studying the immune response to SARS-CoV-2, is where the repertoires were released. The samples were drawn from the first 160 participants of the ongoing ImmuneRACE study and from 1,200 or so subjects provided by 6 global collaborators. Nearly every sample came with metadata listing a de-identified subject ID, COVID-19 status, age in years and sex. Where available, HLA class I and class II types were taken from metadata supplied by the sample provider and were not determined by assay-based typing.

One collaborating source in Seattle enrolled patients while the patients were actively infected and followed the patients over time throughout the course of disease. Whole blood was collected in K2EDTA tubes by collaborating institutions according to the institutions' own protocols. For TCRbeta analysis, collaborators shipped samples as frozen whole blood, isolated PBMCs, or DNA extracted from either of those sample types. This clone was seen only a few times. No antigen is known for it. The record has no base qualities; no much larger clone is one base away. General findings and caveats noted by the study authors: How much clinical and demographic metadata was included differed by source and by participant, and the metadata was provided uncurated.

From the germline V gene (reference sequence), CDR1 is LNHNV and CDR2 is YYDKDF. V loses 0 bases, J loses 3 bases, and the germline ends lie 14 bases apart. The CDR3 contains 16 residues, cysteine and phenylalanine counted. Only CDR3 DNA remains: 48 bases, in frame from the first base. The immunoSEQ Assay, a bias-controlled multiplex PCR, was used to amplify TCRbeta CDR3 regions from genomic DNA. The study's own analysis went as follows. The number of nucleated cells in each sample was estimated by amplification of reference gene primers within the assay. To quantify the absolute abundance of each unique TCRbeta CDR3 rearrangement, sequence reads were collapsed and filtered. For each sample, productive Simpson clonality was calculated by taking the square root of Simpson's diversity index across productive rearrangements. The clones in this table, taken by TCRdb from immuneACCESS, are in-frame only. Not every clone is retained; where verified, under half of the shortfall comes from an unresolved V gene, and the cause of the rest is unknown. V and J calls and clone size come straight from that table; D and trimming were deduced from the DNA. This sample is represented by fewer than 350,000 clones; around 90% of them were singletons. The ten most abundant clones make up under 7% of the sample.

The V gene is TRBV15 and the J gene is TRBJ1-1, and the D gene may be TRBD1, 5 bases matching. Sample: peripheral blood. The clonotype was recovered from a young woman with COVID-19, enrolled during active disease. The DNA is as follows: TGTGCCACCAGCAGAGATGCCCCGCCGGGGGACACTGAAGCTTTCTTT. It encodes CATSRDAPPGDTEAFF.